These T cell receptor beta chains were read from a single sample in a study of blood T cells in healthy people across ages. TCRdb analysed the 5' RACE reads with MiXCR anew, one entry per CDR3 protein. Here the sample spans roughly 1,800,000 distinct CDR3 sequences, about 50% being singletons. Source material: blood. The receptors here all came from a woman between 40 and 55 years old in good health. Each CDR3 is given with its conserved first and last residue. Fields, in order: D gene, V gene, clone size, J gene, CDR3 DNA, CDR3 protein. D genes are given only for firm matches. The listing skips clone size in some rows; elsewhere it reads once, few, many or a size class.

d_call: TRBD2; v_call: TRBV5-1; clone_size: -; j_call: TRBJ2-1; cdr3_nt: TGCGCCAGCAGCCTGTTTACTAGCGGGGGGGCCGGCTTCGGCAATGAGCAGTTCTTC; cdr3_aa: CASSLFTSGGAGFGNEQFF
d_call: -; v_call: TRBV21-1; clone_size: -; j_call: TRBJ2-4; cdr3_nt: TGTGCCAGCAGCTCCCTCGGTGCGGTAGCCAAAAACATTCAGTACTTC; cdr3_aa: CASSSLGAVAKNIQYF
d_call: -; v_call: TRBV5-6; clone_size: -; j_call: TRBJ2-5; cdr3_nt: TGTGCCAGCATCGCGCTGGCCGAAGAGACCCAGTACTTC; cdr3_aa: CASIALAEETQYF
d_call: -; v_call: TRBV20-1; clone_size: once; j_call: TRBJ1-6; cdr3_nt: TGCAGTGCTAGGAGGGTTCGCCCCGATACGTATAATTCACCCCTCCACTTT; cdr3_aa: CSARRVRPDTYNSPLHF
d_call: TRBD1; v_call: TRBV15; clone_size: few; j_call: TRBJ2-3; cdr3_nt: TGTGCCACCAGCGAACAGGGGGCTTCAGGAGATACGCAGTATTTT; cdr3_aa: CATSEQGASGDTQYF
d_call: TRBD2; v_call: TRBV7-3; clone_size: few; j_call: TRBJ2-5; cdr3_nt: TGTGCCAGCAGCCCGGGACTAGCTAGTAGAGAGACCCAGTACTTC; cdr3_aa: CASSPGLASRETQYF
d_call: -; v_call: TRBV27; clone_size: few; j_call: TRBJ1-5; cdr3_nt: TGTGCCAGCAGTTTATCCTACGTCGGAGCGGATCAGCCCCAGCATTTT; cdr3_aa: CASSLSYVGADQPQHF
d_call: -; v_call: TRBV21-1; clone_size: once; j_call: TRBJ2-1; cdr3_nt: TGTGCCAGCGGACGCAGGGGGATCCGGGGCAATGAGCAGTTCTTC; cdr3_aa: CASGRRGIRGNEQFF
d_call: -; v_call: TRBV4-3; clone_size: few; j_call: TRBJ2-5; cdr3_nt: TGCGCCAGCAGCCAAGACGCCGGGACCGATGAGACCCAGTACTTC; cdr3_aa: CASSQDAGTDETQYF
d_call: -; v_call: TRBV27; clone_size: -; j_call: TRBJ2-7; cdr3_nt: TGTGCCAGCAGTTTATCGAGGGGACCCTACAATGAGCAGTACTTC; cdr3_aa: CASSLSRGPYNEQYF
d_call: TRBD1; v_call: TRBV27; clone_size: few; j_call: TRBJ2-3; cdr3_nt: TGTGCCAGCAGTCATACCTTCACGGGACAGCGCACAGATACGCAGTATTTT; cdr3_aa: CASSHTFTGQRTDTQYF
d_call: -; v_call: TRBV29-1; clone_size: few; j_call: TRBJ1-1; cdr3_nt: TGCAGTACCCGGGCTAACACTGAAGCTTTCTTT; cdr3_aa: CSTRANTEAFF
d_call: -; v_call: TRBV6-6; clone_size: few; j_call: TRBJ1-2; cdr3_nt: TGTGCCAGCAGCCAGGGAGGTGGCAAAGGCTACACCTTC; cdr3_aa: CASSQGGGKGYTF
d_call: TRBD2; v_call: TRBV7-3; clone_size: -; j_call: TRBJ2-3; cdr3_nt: TGTGCCAGCAGCTTATCCTCTAGCGGGAGGCTGTCCGCAGATACGCAGTATTTT; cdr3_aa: CASSLSSSGRLSADTQYF
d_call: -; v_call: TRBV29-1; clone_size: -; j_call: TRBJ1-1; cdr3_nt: TGCAGCGTTGGGTTCGGGAACACTGAAGCTTTCTTT; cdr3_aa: CSVGFGNTEAFF
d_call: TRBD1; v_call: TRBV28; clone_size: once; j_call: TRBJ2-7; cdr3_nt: TGTGCCAGCAGGGGACAGCCGAATTCCTACGAGCAGTACTTC; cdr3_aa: CASRGQPNSYEQYF